Described below is a single TCR beta chain sequence and its context. What it binds is not known. Other DNA sequences from this sample encode an identical CDR3 as well. This sample was included in a study of shared clonotypes between healthy human individuals. Assay used: immunoSEQ multiplex PCR; TCRdb lists only in-frame clones, some missing. This sample has fewer than 3 million clones, with around 93% found just once. Healthy HIV-negative adults without recent acute infections or vaccinations served as donors. CD45RA+ naive and CD45RA-negative memory subsets were separated from CD4+ cells. General observations from the study: Relative to their counterparts shared across all four donors, non-shared clonotypes exhibited diminished generation probabilities.

This TCR was sampled from a man in his late teens or twenties in good health. Some clones in this sample may be carry-over from other donors' samples. The specimen was naive CD4+ T cells from PBMCs. The subset denotes: CD45RA+ positively selected.

The CDR3 sequence: CASSSGAGANVLTF. For the CDR3, the DNA is TGCGCCAGCAGTTCGGGGGCTGGGGCCAACGTCCTGACTTTC. The genes are TRBV5-1 and TRBJ2-6; D possibly corresponds to TRBD2 (6 bases). V lost 5 bases, J lost 2 bases, and 8 bases lay in between. This CDR3 contains 14 residues. The V gene's germline CDR1 is SGHRS and CDR2 YFSETQ.